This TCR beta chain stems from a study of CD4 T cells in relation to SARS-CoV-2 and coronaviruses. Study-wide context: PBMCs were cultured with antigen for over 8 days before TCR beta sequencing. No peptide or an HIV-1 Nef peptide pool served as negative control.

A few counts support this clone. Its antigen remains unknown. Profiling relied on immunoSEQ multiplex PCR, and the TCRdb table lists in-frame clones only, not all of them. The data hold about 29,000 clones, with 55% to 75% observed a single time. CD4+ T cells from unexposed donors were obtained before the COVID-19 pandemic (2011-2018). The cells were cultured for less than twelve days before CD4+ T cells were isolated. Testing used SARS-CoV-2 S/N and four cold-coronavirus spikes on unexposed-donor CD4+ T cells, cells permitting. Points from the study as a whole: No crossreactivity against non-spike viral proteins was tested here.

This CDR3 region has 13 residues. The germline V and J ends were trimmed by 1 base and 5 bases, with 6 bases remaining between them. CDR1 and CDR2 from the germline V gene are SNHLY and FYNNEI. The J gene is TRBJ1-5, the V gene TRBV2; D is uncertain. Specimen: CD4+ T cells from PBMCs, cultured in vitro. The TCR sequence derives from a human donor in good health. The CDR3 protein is CASSEGGDQPQHF. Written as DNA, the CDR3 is TGTGCCAGCAGTGAAGGGGGAGATCAGCCCCAGCATTTT.